This is a list of T cell receptor beta chains from one sample in a study of OX40 agonist ivuxolimab in advanced cancers. TCRdb keeps only in-frame clones here, not all; method: immunoSEQ multiplex PCR. Of some 35,000 clones listed, around four fifths are singletons. The sample in question was CD4+ or CD8+ T cells sorted from blood, obtained in a trial of the OX40 agonist ivuxolimab. These receptors were collected from an adult with an advanced solid tumor such as melanoma, head and neck, liver or kidney cancer. Each CDR3 is given with its conserved first and last residue. D genes are given only for firm matches. Rows may omit the clone size; those that give it use once, few, many or a size class.

TGTGCCAGCAGCTTAGACAGAGACAATGAGCAGTTCTTC	CASSLDRDNEQFF	.	.	TRBJ2-1	TRBV7-8
TGTGCCAGCAGTCTAATAGGACAGGGACAGAACTATGGCTACACCTTC	CASSLIGQGQNYGYTF	TRBD1	once	TRBJ1-2	TRBV2
TGTGCCAGCTCACCGGGCGCAACCTACAATGAGCAGTTCTTC	CASSPGATYNEQFF	.	once	TRBJ2-1	TRBV18
TGCGCCAGCAGCTTAGACCTCGGGACAGCGAACACTGAAGCTTTCTTT	CASSLDLGTANTEAFF	TRBD1	.	TRBJ1-1	TRBV5-1
TGTGCCAGCAGCGAGGGCCACCGGTACCAAGAGACCCAGTACTTC	CASSEGHRYQETQYF	.	.	TRBJ2-5	TRBV11-2
TGTGCCAGCAGGATCGAGAGCTCCTATAATTCACCCCTCCACTTT	CASRIESSYNSPLHF	.	few	TRBJ1-6	TRBV2
TGTGCCAGTAGTATTTGGACAGGCAGCATTCAGTACTTC	CASSIWTGSIQYF	TRBD1	.	TRBJ2-4	TRBV19
TGCGCCAGCAGAGGAACAGGGGGCACTGAAGCTTTCTTT	CASRGTGGTEAFF	TRBD1	.	TRBJ1-1	TRBV5-1
TGTGCCAGCAGCTTAAAGGGACTAGCGGGGGGGCCCCAAGAGACCCAGTACTTC	CASSLKGLAGGPQETQYF	TRBD2	.	TRBJ2-5	TRBV7-3
TGTGCCAGCACCTCGGGGACAGGAAGAGGCTACACCTTC	CASTSGTGRGYTF	TRBD1	once	TRBJ1-2	TRBV6-5
TGTGCCACCAGGGGGGACTGGAACACTGAAGCTTTCTTT	CATRGDWNTEAFF	.	.	TRBJ1-1	TRBV15
TGTGCCAGCAGCTTAGCCAGTTACACAGATACGCAGTATTTT	CASSLASYTDTQYF	.	.	TRBJ2-3	TRBV11-2
TGTGCCAGCAGCTCGGACAGGGGAGAGACCCAGTACTTC	CASSSDRGETQYF	TRBD1	.	TRBJ2-5	TRBV7-3
TGTGCCAGCAGCCAAGAAGGACTAGCGGGGGGCTTCCAAGAGACCCAGTACTTC	CASSQEGLAGGFQETQYF	TRBD2	.	TRBJ2-5	TRBV4-2
TGTGCCTGGAGTCCGTTTAGCGGGACTACCTACGAGCAGTACTTC	CAWSPFSGTTYEQYF	TRBD2	.	TRBJ2-7	TRBV30
TGCGCCAGCAGCCAATTGCAGGGCACAGATACGCAGTATTTT	CASSQLQGTDTQYF	.	.	TRBJ2-3	TRBV4-1
TGTGCTAGTGGGAGCGGGGAGACCCAGTACTTC	CASGSGETQYF	.	.	TRBJ2-5	TRBV12-5
TGTGCCTGGTCGACAGGGGATAGAGATACGCAGTATTTT	CAWSTGDRDTQYF	TRBD1	.	TRBJ2-3	TRBV30
TGTGCCAGTAGTATTAGACAGGGGTATAGCAATCAGCCCCAGCATTTT	CASSIRQGYSNQPQHF	TRBD1	.	TRBJ1-5	TRBV19
TGTGCCAGTAGTTGGACGGGGGGGGATGGCTACACCTTC	CASSWTGGDGYTF	.	.	TRBJ1-2	TRBV28
TGTGCCAGCAGTCCCATAGGACAGGGTCACACTGAAGCTTTCTTT	CASSPIGQGHTEAFF	TRBD1	once	TRBJ1-1	TRBV6-5
TGTGCCAGCTCACCATTAGAGAACACTGAAGCTTTCTTT	CASSPLENTEAFF	.	once	TRBJ1-1	TRBV18
TGCGCCAGCAGCCTGGTAGGGACAGAAGAGACCCAGTACTTC	CASSLVGTEETQYF	TRBD1	.	TRBJ2-5	TRBV4-1
TGTGCCAGCAGCCAGAAGGGACTGACTAGCAACACCGGGGAGCTGTTTTTT	CASSQKGLTSNTGELFF	TRBD2	.	TRBJ2-2	TRBV4-2
TGTGCCAGCAGCTTAAACACGGTCTCTGGAAACACCATATATTTT	CASSLNTVSGNTIYF	.	once	TRBJ1-3	TRBV5-5
TGTGCCACCAGCAGAGGCAAGGGGCAGGGGGGGAACACTGAAGCTTTCTTT	CATSRGKGQGGNTEAFF	TRBD1	.	TRBJ1-1	TRBV15
TGCAGCGTGATTCGGACAGGAAGGGAAGCTTTCTTT	CSVIRTGREAFF	TRBD1	.	TRBJ1-1	TRBV29-1
TGTGCCAGCAGCTTAGGCCGTGAGGGAGCTTTCTTT	CASSLGREGAFF	.	.	TRBJ1-1	TRBV11-1
TGTGCCAGCAGCAAAGCGAAACAGGGAACTTATTCACCCCTCCACTTT	CASSKAKQGTYSPLHF	.	few	TRBJ1-6	TRBV21-1
TGTGCCAGCAGGGTTCCGGACGGGTACAATGAGCAGTTCTTC	CASRVPDGYNEQFF	.	.	TRBJ2-1	TRBV6-1
TGTGCCAGCAGCTTCTCAGGGGGGATGACTGAAGCTTTCTTT	CASSFSGGMTEAFF	TRBD1	.	TRBJ1-1	TRBV7-9
TGTGCCAGCAGTCCCCCGGCTGCGGGGAACAATGAGCAGTTCTTC	CASSPPAAGNNEQFF	.	few	TRBJ2-1	TRBV28
TGCGCCAGCAGCTGGGACTCCTCCCTCTACGAGCAGTACTTC	CASSWDSSLYEQYF	.	once	TRBJ2-7	TRBV5-1
TGCAGCGCCACCTCCATTCGGAACACCGGGGAGCTGTTTTTT	CSATSIRNTGELFF	.	.	TRBJ2-2	TRBV29-1
TGTGCCAGCAGTTTCACAGGAGGTTACGAGCAGTACTTC	CASSFTGGYEQYF	.	few	TRBJ2-7	TRBV6-1